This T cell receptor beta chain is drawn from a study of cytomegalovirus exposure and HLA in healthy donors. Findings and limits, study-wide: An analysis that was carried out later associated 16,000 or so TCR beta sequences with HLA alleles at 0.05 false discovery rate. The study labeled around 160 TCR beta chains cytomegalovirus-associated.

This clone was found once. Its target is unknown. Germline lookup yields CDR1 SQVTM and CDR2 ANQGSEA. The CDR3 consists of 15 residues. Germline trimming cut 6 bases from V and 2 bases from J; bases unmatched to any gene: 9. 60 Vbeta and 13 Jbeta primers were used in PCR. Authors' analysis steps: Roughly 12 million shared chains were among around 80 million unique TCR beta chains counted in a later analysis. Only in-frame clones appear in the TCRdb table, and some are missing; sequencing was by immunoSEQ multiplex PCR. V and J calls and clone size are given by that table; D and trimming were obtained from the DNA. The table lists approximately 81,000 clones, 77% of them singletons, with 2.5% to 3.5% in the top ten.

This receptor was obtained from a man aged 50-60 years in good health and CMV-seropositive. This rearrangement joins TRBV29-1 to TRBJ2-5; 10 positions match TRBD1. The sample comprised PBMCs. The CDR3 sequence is CSVIGQGGRQETQYF. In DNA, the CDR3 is TGCAGCGTCATAGGACAGGGGGGTCGTCAAGAGACCCAGTACTTC.